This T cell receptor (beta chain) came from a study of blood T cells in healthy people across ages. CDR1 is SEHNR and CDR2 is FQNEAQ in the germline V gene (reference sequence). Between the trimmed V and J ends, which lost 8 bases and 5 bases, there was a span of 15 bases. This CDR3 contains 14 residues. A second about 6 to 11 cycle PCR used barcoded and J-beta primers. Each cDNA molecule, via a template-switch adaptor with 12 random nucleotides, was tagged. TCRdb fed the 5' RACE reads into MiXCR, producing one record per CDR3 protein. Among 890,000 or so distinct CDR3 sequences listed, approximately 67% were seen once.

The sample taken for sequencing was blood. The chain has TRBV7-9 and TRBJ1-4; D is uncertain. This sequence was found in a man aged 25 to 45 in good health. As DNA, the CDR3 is TGTGCCAGCGCCTACGGCGAATACAATGAAAAACTGTTTTTT. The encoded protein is CASAYGEYNEKLFF. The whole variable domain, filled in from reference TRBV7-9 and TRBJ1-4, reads DTGVSQNPRHKITKRGQNVTFRCDPISEHNRLYWYRQTLGQGPEFLTYFQNEAQLEKSRLLSDRFSAERPKGSFSTLEIQRTEQGDSAMYLCASAYGEYNEKLFFGSGTQLSVL.